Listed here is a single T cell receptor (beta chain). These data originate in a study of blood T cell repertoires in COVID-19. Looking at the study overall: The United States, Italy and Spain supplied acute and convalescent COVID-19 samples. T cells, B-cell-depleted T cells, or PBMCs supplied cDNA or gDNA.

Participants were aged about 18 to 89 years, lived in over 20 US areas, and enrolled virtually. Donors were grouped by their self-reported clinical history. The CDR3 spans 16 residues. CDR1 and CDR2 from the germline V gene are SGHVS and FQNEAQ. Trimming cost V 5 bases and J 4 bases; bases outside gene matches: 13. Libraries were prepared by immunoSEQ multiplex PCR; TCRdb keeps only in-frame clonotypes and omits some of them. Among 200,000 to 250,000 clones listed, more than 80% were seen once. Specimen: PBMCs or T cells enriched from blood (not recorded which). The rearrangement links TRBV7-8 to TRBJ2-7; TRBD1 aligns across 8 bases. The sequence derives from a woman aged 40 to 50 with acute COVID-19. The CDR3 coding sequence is TGTGCCAGCAGCCGAGATTCTACAGGGGGGACGTACGAGCAGTACTTC. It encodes CASSRDSTGGTYEQYF.